The 24 T cell receptor beta chains below were found in one sample sequenced in a study of T-cell reconstitution after alpha-beta-depleted transplantation in children listed by TCRdb under 2016. This sample's treatment or condition label indicates: allogeneic hematopoietic cell transplantation with graft depleted of TCRalphabeta T cells and CD19 B cells. The library was made by PCR. The data were produced on an Illumina HiSeq 2500. TCR libraries were prepared with molecular barcoding, using unique molecular identifiers to normalize TCRbeta repertoire quantification. The public reads were reprocessed in TCRdb via fastp at Q25 and MiXCR, keeping in-frame beta chains. Every distinct CDR3 protein forms one entry, paired with its most common genes and DNA. The sample table shows approximately 130,000 distinct CDR3 sequences, and around 9.8% are seen once. The top ten hold around 24% of the sample. Source: PBMCs, mostly from graft donor cells, taken 180 days after TCRalphabeta/CD19-depleted stem cell transplant. These receptors originate from a girl under two years old who had a stem cell transplant for combined immunodeficiency, so the T cells may come from the graft donor.

The chain recombines TRBV28 with TRBJ1-6; tentatively, D is TRBD1 (5 bases). Trimming took off 6 bases at V and 4 bases at J, with 16 bases between the two ends. The CDR3 totals 16 residues. Per the germline V gene, CDR1 is MDHEN and CDR2 is SYDVKM. The CDR3 reads CASRGAVGGYNSPLHF. The CDR3 DNA reads TGTGCCAGCAGAGGTGCCGTCGGGGGGTATAATTCACCCCTCCACTTT.

This clonotype was counted many times. This chain joins TRBV10-3 and TRBJ2-1; 7 positions agree with TRBD1. V shed 2 bases and J 3 bases; nucleotides not matched to a gene: 4. Germline-derived CDR1 and CDR2 are ENHRY and SYGVKD. The CDR3 consists of 15 residues. Here the CDR3 reads CAISERDSFYNEQFF. CDR3 nucleotide sequence: TGTGCCATCAGTGAGAGGGACAGCTTCTACAATGAGCAGTTCTTC.

The table lists this clonotype with a few counts. The rearrangement links TRBV20-1 to TRBJ2-7, with 7 positions matching TRBD1. Trimming took 1 base from V and 4 from J; bases not matched to a gene: 10. The length of the CDR3 is 15 residues. Per the germline V gene, CDR1 is DFQATT and CDR2 is SNEGSKA (reference sequence). The CDR3: CSARVTRVGQYEQYF. The CDR3 DNA reads TGCAGTGCTAGAGTCACGCGGGTGGGACAGTACGAGCAGTACTTC.

This clonotype was counted only a few times. This chain links TRBV30 with TRBJ2-1, with a possible D match to TRBD2 (5 bases). The length of the CDR3 is 15 residues. Between the trimmed V and J ends, which lost 0 bases and 6 bases, there was a span of 15 bases. The germline CDR1 and CDR2 sequences are GTSNPN and SVGIG (reference sequence). The CDR3: CAWSVFSGSGNEQFF. The CDR3 coding sequence is TGTGCCTGGAGTGTTTTTTCGGGGTCTGGCAATGAGCAGTTCTTC. Full variable domain (outside the CDR3, taken from reference TRBV30 and TRBJ2-1): SQTIHQWPATLVQPVGSPLSLECTVEGTSNPNLYWYRQAAGRGLQLLFYSVGIGQISSEVPQNLSASRPQDRQFILSSKKLLLSDSGFYLCAWSVFSGSGNEQFFGPGTRLTVL.

This clonotype was detected a few times. This rearrangement joins TRBV11-2 to TRBJ2-3, with 13 bases matching TRBD2. Trimming cost V 5 bases and J 2 bases; bases outside gene matches: 10. The germline gives CDR1 SGHAT, CDR2 FQNNGV. This CDR3 contains 18 residues. CDR3 DNA sequence: TGTGCCAGCAGCCTAGGACTAGCGGGGGTTTGGGTCACAGATACGCAGTATTTT. Translated, it gives CASSLGLAGVWVTDTQYF.

The chain links TRBV5-1 to TRBJ2-7; 7 bases fit TRBD2. In germline, CDR1 is SGHRS, CDR2 YFSETQ. V lost 4 bases and J lost 0; bases outside the gene matches: 10. CDR3 length: 16 amino acids. CDR3 in amino acids: CASSQTPTSSSYEQYF. The CDR3 bases are TGCGCCAGCAGCCAAACCCCGACTAGCAGCTCCTACGAGCAGTACTTC.

The V gene is TRBV12-3 or TRBV12-4, the J gene TRBJ2-5, with D possibly matching TRBD1 (6 bases). Deletions cut 0 bases from V and 4 bases from J, with 6 bases between. There are 13 residues in the CDR3. In nucleotides, the CDR3 is TGTGCCAGCAGTTTAGCACAGGGAGAGACCCAGTACTTC. Protein: CASSLAQGETQYF.

This chain joins TRBV4-1 and TRBJ1-2; D gene unclear. V was cut by 0 bases and J by 6 bases, with 8 bases left in between. The germline V gene has CDR1 MGHRA and CDR2 YSYEKL. The CDR3 totals 13 residues. CDR3 region: CASSQDPLNGYTF. In DNA form, the CDR3 reads TGCGCCAGCAGCCAAGATCCCTTAAATGGCTACACCTTC.

The sample holds a few counts of this clonotype. V usage is TRBV11-2 and J usage is TRBJ2-1; 8 bases are a match to TRBD2. The V segment lost 1 base and the J segment 5 bases; nucleotides outside the gene matches: 13. The CDR3 totals 18 residues. Germline V lookup: CDR1 SGHAT, CDR2 FQNNGV. CDR3 protein: CASSLGSGGPLSHNEQFF. DNA of the CDR3: TGTGCCAGCAGCTTAGGATCGGGAGGGCCCCTTAGCCACAATGAGCAGTTCTTC.

This clonotype was observed a handful of times. This chain links TRBV7-8 with TRBJ2-3, with 7 bases lining up with TRBD2. Germline loops: CDR1 SGHVS, CDR2 FQNEAQ. J lost 3 bases, V lost 0 bases, and 9 bases had no gene match. This CDR3 is 17 amino acids long. The CDR3, as DNA: TGTGCCAGCAGCTTAGCCTCCGCGGGAGAGAGGACAGATACGCAGTATTTT. It specifies CASSLASAGERTDTQYF.

The chain employs TRBV13 and TRBJ2-7; 12 bases are a match to TRBD2. Germline V lookup: CDR1 PRHDT, CDR2 FYEKMQ (reference sequence). With 10 bases clipped from V and 3 bases from J, the junction kept 16 bases outside the gene matches. The CDR3 covers 17 residues. The CDR3 nucleotides read TGTGCCATGGGCCCAGGACTAGCGGGATGGAAAAACTACGAGCAGTACTTC. Translating gives CAMGPGLAGWKNYEQYF.

In its sample, this clonotype was seen many times. The chain carries TRBV5-1 and TRBJ2-3; D is unresolved. The CDR3 is 13 residues long. V lost 1 base and J lost 2, with 5 bases in between. Germline CDR1 SGHRS, CDR2 YFSETQ. CDR3 in amino acids: CASSLLYTDTQYF. The CDR3 nucleotides are TGCGCCAGCAGCTTGCTTTACACAGATACGCAGTATTTT.

The rearrangement uses TRBV29-1 and TRBJ2-2; possible D gene TRBD1, 5 bases. Germline CDR1 and CDR2: SQVTM and ANQGSEA. The CDR3 has 14 amino acids. V was trimmed by 0 bases and J by 0 bases, leaving 5 bases between them. The DNA of the CDR3 is TGCAGCGTTGAAGAACAGGCGAACACCGGGGAGCTGTTTTTT. It translates to CSVEEQANTGELFF.

This clonotype was counted only a few times. This rearrangement joins TRBV9 to TRBJ1-1; no reliable D call. The CDR3 extends over 14 amino acids. V gave up 4 bases and J gave up 7 bases, with 17 bases separating them. The germline gives CDR1 SGDLS, CDR2 YYNGEE. The CDR3 DNA is TGTGCCAGCAGCCCGGGCCCGGTGCTATATGAAGCTTTCTTT. This gives the protein CASSPGPVLYEAFF.

In this sample, this clonotype turned up many times. V gene TRBV10-3 combines with J gene TRBJ2-5; D might be TRBD2 (5 bases). V lost 5 bases and J lost 3, with 13 bases in between. This CDR3 spans 14 amino acids. From germline, CDR1 is ENHRY and CDR2 SYGVKD. This CDR3 is CAISRPGLEETQYF. In DNA, the CDR3 is TGTGCCATCAGTAGGCCGGGGTTGGAAGAGACCCAGTACTTC.

The genes are TRBV7-7 and TRBJ2-1, with D unclear. CDR1 and CDR2 (germline): SSHAT, FNYEAQ (reference sequence). The CDR3 runs 14 residues. Trimming left V 1 base short and J 3 bases short, with 7 bases between. CDR3 in amino acids: CASSLGIGYNEQFF. CDR3 nucleotide sequence: TGTGCCAGCAGCTTAGGGATCGGCTACAATGAGCAGTTCTTC.

The rearrangement joins TRBV7-2 to TRBJ2-7; D gene ambiguous. This CDR3 comprises 13 residues. Germline V gives CDR1 SGHTA, CDR2 FQGNSA. V was trimmed by 1 base and J by 7 bases, leaving 11 bases between them. The CDR3 loop reads CASSLGAGWEQYF. CDR3 sequence (DNA): TGTGCCAGCAGCTTAGGGGCCGGGTGGGAGCAGTACTTC.

This chain uses TRBV12-3 or TRBV12-4 with TRBJ2-2; maybe TRBD2 (5 bases). The germline V and J ends were trimmed by 6 bases and 3 bases, with 8 bases remaining between them. This CDR3 spans 13 amino acids. The CDR3 nucleotides are TGTGCCAGCAGATCCGGGGACACCGGGGAGCTGTTTTTT. This sequence encodes CASRSGDTGELFF.

The rearrangement uses TRBV6-1 and TRBJ2-1, with TRBD2 matching over 9 bases. Germline V CDR1 and CDR2: MNHNS, SASEGT. The CDR3 runs 15 residues. The V gene end was trimmed by 7 bases and the J gene end by 3 bases; junction bases not matched to a gene: 7. DNA of the CDR3: TGTGCCAGCAAAGGCGGGAGGGCGATCTACAATGAGCAGTTCTTC. Amino acids: CASKGGRAIYNEQFF.

This clonotype was seen more than once but under ten times. The chain employs TRBV10-3 and TRBJ2-7; 11 bases are shared with TRBD1. Germline assignment: CDR1 ENHRY and CDR2 SYGVKD. Unmatched junction bases numbered 9, after V lost 6 bases and J lost 5 bases. This CDR3 is 15 amino acids long. CDR3 bases: TGTGCCATCAGCGATCCTCGGGACAGGGGGAACGAGCAGTACTTC. Translated: CAISDPRDRGNEQYF.

This clonotype came up a few times. In nucleotides, the CDR3 is TGTGCCAGCAGCTTAGACGGAGGGATCGGGGAGCTGTTTTTT. Protein product: CASSLDGGIGELFF. The chain is built from TRBV7-2 and TRBJ2-2, with a tentative D call TRBD2 (6 bases). This CDR3 spans 14 amino acids. CDR1 is SGHTA, CDR2 FQGNSA, per germline. The ends were cut back, 1 base at V and 7 bases at J, with 10 bases in the middle. The full variable domain, its missing parts supplied by reference TRBV7-2 and TRBJ2-2, is GAGVSQSPSNKVTEKGKDVELRCDPISGHTALYWYRQSLGQGLEFLIYFQGNSAPDKSGLPSDRFSAERTGGSVSTLTIQRTQQEDSAVYLCASSLDGGIGELFFGEGSRLTVL.

This clonotype was found once. One base away lies a much larger clone, so this may be a sequencing read error. The chain is built from TRBV20-1 and TRBJ1-2; D is unresolved. Trimming removed 6 bases at V and 4 bases at J, with 6 bases between. Germline CDR1 is DFQATT and CDR2 is SNEGSKA (reference sequence). This CDR3 spans 10 amino acids. DNA for the CDR3: TGCAGTGCCTGGAGCTATGGCTACACCTTC. It yields the protein CSAWSYGYTF.

This chain uses TRBV29-1 with TRBJ2-1; 7 bases are shared with TRBD2. The length of the CDR3 is 14 residues. Germline V lookup: CDR1 SQVTM, CDR2 ANQGSEA. V shed 4 bases and J 9 bases; nucleotides not matched to a gene: 12. The CDR3 spells CSVAGLVKFTEQFF. In DNA form, the CDR3 reads TGCAGCGTTGCCGGACTAGTAAAGTTCACTGAGCAGTTCTTC.

V is TRBV20-1 and J is TRBJ2-3; D remains ambiguous. CDR1 is DFQATT, CDR2 SNEGSKA, per germline (reference sequence). V shed 4 bases and J shed 6 bases, with 5 bases lying between them. The CDR3 consists of 10 residues. This CDR3 reads CSAIRDTQYF. The DNA of the CDR3 is TGCAGTGCTATCAGGGATACGCAGTATTTT.